Each of the 23 T cell receptor beta chains below was sequenced from the same sample in a study of blood T cells in healthy people across ages. A second roughly 6 to 11 cycle PCR used barcoded and J-beta primers. TCRdb fed the 5' RACE reads into MiXCR, producing one record per CDR3 protein. The sample lists about 1.4 million distinct CDR3 sequences, 55% to 75% occurring once. The source material was blood. The receptors stem from a man aged 18 to 29 in good health.

The gene calls are TRBV29-1 and TRBJ1-4, with D tentatively TRBD1 (6 bases). This CDR3 contains 15 residues. V gave up 4 bases and J gave up 8 bases, with 20 bases separating them. Per germline, CDR1 SQVTM and CDR2 ANQGSEA. CDR3 region: CSVGIAGVVEEKLFF. As DNA, the CDR3 is TGCAGCGTTGGAATCGCAGGGGTTGTAGAAGAAAAACTGTTTTTT.

Only a few counts were recorded for this clonotype. The genes are TRBV29-1 and TRBJ2-3, with 9 bases aligning to TRBD2. CDR1 and CDR2 from the germline V gene are SQVTM and ANQGSEA. The V and J ends lost 5 bases and 2 bases, in that order; junction bases with no gene match: 11. CDR3 length equals 16 residues. CDR3 nucleotide sequence: TGCAGCGTTAACACCCTAGCGGGAACCAACACAGATACGCAGTATTTT. It translates to CSVNTLAGTNTDTQYF.

By proportion, this clonotype is medium-sized. The V and J genes are TRBV4-1 and TRBJ1-5, with D possibly being TRBD1 (6 bases). Germline loops: CDR1 MGHRA, CDR2 YSYEKL. The V end was cut by 0 bases, the J end by 4 bases, with 10 bases between. This CDR3 has 15 residues. CDR3 region: CASSQDPGVNQPQHF. CDR3 DNA: TGCGCCAGCAGCCAAGATCCAGGGGTGAATCAGCCCCAGCATTTT.

V is TRBV7-9 and J is TRBJ1-2; TRBD1 matches 7 bases. The junction had 9 bases not matched to a gene; V was cut back by 5 bases and J by 3 bases. This CDR3 spans 15 amino acids. In germline, CDR1 is SEHNR, CDR2 FQNEAQ (reference sequence). The CDR3: CASSVTTGAYYGYTF. CDR3 in DNA: TGTGCCAGCAGCGTCACAACAGGGGCCTACTATGGCTACACCTTC.

This chain joins TRBV4-2 and TRBJ2-6, with TRBD2 matching 7 bases. The ends lost 5 bases at V and 0 bases at J; junction bases unmatched: 10. The CDR3 is 18 residues long. Germline V CDR1 and CDR2: LGHNA, YNFKEQ. The CDR3 coding sequence is TGTGCCAGCAGCTCTGGTGGGCGGGAGTTCTCTGGGGCCAACGTCCTGACTTTC. Protein: CASSSGGREFSGANVLTF.

V usage is TRBV5-1 and J usage is TRBJ2-7; D is uncertain. Germline-derived CDR1 and CDR2 are SGHRS and YFSETQ. The ends were cut back, 5 bases at V and 5 bases at J, with 26 bases in the middle. The CDR3 covers 17 residues. This chain's CDR3 is CASRGSDFSFSHDEQYF. As DNA, the CDR3 is TGCGCCAGCAGGGGGTCCGACTTTTCCTTCTCCCACGACGAGCAGTACTTC.

CDR3 protein: CASSYLTADNYGYTF. DNA of the CDR3: TGCGCCAGCAGCTACCTGACAGCAGATAACTATGGCTACACCTTC. The J gene is TRBJ1-2, the V gene TRBV5-1; D perhaps matches TRBD1 (5 bases). With 3 bases removed from V and 1 base from J, the gap between germline ends came to 13 bases. There are 15 residues in the CDR3. Per the germline V gene, CDR1 is SGHRS and CDR2 is YFSETQ.

This clonotype was detected a few times. The rearrangement links TRBV15 to TRBJ1-2; D not certain. The germline V and J ends were trimmed by 4 bases and 8 bases, with 14 bases remaining between them. Germline V gives CDR1 LNHNV, CDR2 YYDKDF (reference sequence). The length of the CDR3 is 13 residues. CDR3 region: CATSNLRAGGYTF. CDR3 DNA: TGTGCCACCAGCAACCTTCGGGCCGGCGGCTACACCTTC.

The chain links TRBV7-9 to TRBJ1-2; the match to TRBD1 covers 9 bases. Germline CDR1 SEHNR, CDR2 FQNEAQ (reference sequence). V shed 5 bases, J shed 6 bases, and the junction held 10 bases outside the gene matches. There are 15 residues in the CDR3. The CDR3 DNA sequence: TGTGCCAGCAGCCCCCTAGGGACAGGGTTTGATGGCTACACCTTC. Encoded protein: CASSPLGTGFDGYTF.

The rearrangement uses TRBV4-3 and TRBJ1-1; perhaps TRBD1 as D (5 bases). The V gene lost 1 base and the J gene lost 6 bases, with 12 bases spanning the gap. The CDR3 is made up of 14 amino acids. Germline CDR1 reads LGHNA; CDR2 reads YSLEER. The CDR3 nucleotides read TGCGCCAGCAGCCAAGGGATGGCGGGGGCTGAAGCTTTCTTT. Its protein is CASSQGMAGAEAFF.

The gene calls are TRBV20-1 and TRBJ1-1; D ambiguous. CDR3 length: 16 residues. V dropped 4 bases and J dropped 2 bases, with 20 bases sitting between them. The germline V gene has CDR1 DFQATT and CDR2 SNEGSKA (reference sequence). CDR3 protein: CSAKIPGRSRNTEAFF. DNA for the CDR3: TGCAGTGCTAAGATCCCGGGCCGCTCTCGAAACACTGAAGCTTTCTTT.

The sample holds a few counts of this clonotype. CDR3 sequence reads: CASSLAGHRGPQHF. In nucleotides, the CDR3 is TGTGCCAGCAGCTTAGCTGGACACCGAGGACCCCAGCATTTT. The gene calls are TRBV7-2 and TRBJ1-5; D perhaps matches TRBD1 (5 bases). Trimming removed 0 bases from V and 10 bases from J, with 13 bases in between. Germline V CDR1 and CDR2: SGHTA, FQGNSA. There are 14 residues in the CDR3.

This clonotype was detected a few times. The chain uses TRBV29-1 and TRBJ2-3; 8 bases are a match to TRBD1. With V trimmed by 4 bases and J by 3 bases, 3 bases remained unmatched. Germline CDR1 and CDR2: SQVTM and ANQGSEA. The CDR3 contains 13 residues. The CDR3 sequence is CSVATGATDTQYF. The DNA of the CDR3 is TGCAGCGTTGCGACAGGGGCTACAGATACGCAGTATTTT.

This chain links TRBV27 with TRBJ1-2, with D unresolved. Trimming cost V 4 bases and J 3 bases, with 12 bases left between them. This CDR3 is 14 amino acids long. CDR1 is MNHEY, CDR2 SMNVEV, per germline (reference sequence). CDR3 in DNA: TGTGCCAGCAGTTCCCTAATTGGGCACTATGGCTACACCTTC. It translates to CASSSLIGHYGYTF.

Only a few counts were recorded for this clonotype. This sequence joins TRBV4-1 and TRBJ1-2; 9 nucleotides agree with TRBD1. Looked up from germline, CDR1 is MGHRA and CDR2 is YSYEKL. V was clipped by 4 bases and J by 6 bases; unmatched bases: 6. This CDR3 comprises 14 residues. CDR3 nucleotide sequence: TGCGCCAGCAGCCTTCCGGGACAGGGTGATGGCTACACCTTC. This encodes CASSLPGQGDGYTF.

The rearrangement links TRBV4-1 to TRBJ1-4; D gene unclear. This CDR3 has 15 residues. CDR1 is MGHRA and CDR2 is YSYEKL in the germline V gene. Between the trimmed V and J ends, which lost 0 bases and 6 bases, there was a span of 11 bases. CDR3 sequence: CASSQDGRADEKLFF. Here the CDR3 DNA reads TGCGCCAGCAGCCAAGATGGGAGAGCGGATGAAAAACTGTTTTTT.

The chain joins TRBV27 to TRBJ2-1; TRBD2 matches 11 bases. Germline CDR1 is MNHEY and CDR2 is SMNVEV (reference sequence). The CDR3 totals 16 residues. The J segment lost 2 bases and the V segment lost 6 bases, leaving 6 bases of the junction unmatched. In DNA form, the CDR3 reads TGTGCCAGCAGGTCACTAGCGGGGGTTCCCTACAATGAGCAGTTCTTC. Protein: CASRSLAGVPYNEQFF.

This rearrangement joins TRBV20-1 to TRBJ2-3, with D possibly being TRBD1 (7 bases). Germline assignment: CDR1 DFQATT and CDR2 SNEGSKA (reference sequence). Trimming took 4 bases from V and 6 from J, leaving 23 bases between them. This CDR3 comprises 16 residues. CDR3: CSATPGGTMTGDTQYF. The DNA for the CDR3 is TGCAGTGCTACTCCAGGGGGGACCATGACTGGGGATACGCAGTATTTT.

This rearrangement joins TRBV6-6 to TRBJ2-1; perhaps TRBD2 as D (5 bases). Germline values: CDR1 MNHNY, CDR2 SVGAGI (reference sequence). This CDR3 contains 16 residues. V lost 2 bases and J lost 4, with 15 bases in between. CDR3 in DNA: TGTGCCAGCAGTTACCGGCTAGCCGAAAAGTACAATGAGCAGTTCTTC. Translating gives CASSYRLAEKYNEQFF.

The chain uses TRBV2 and TRBJ2-5, with a possible D match to TRBD1 (6 bases). The closer fit of TRBJ2-4 to the DNA end suggests the J call may be wrong. Germline-derived CDR1 and CDR2 are SNHLY and FYNNEI. This CDR3 region has 14 residues. The CDR3 sequence: CASSTKQGVDIQYF. The CDR3 bases are TGTGCCAGCAGTACGAAACAGGGTGTGGACATTCAGTACTTC.

The sample holds a few counts of this clonotype. This chain connects TRBV11-2 to TRBJ2-7; 9 bases line up with TRBD1. Looked up from germline, CDR1 is SGHAT and CDR2 is FQNNGV. V dropped 2 bases and J dropped 4; count of bases not matched to a gene: 9. This CDR3 comprises 16 residues. This CDR3 reads CASSLRGDRERYEQYF. The CDR3 DNA reads TGTGCCAGCAGCTTAAGGGGGGACAGGGAGAGGTACGAGCAGTACTTC.

The V call is TRBV6-6, the J call TRBJ1-1; D is possibly TRBD1 (5 bases). V lost 5 bases to trimming and J lost 11 bases, with 27 bases between them. Germline assignment: CDR1 MNHNY and CDR2 SVGAGI (reference sequence). CDR3 length: 16 amino acids. DNA for the CDR3: TGTGCCAGCAGTCTTAGACCCAGAACAGGAAACCTTTCCGCTTTCTTT. Translation gives CASSLRPRTGNLSAFF.

The CDR3 spells CASSRRRGQVKQETQYF. CDR3 nucleotides: TGTGCCAGCAGCAGGCGTCGAGGACAGGTCAAACAAGAGACCCAGTACTTC. The V call is TRBV7-9, the J call TRBJ2-5, with 7 bases lining up with TRBD1. There are 17 residues in the CDR3. V lost 5 bases to trimming and J lost 2 bases; unmatched junction nucleotides: 14. CDR1 is SEHNR, CDR2 FQNEAQ, per germline (reference sequence).